The 32 T cell receptor beta chains reported below all come from one sample, sequenced in a study of cytomegalovirus exposure and HLA in healthy donors. Amplification used 60 Vbeta primers and 13 Jbeta primers. The protocol was immunoSEQ multiplex PCR, while the TCRdb copy is restricted to in-frame clones and leaves out a portion. Here the sample spans around 130,000 clones, 55% to 75% being singletons. Material: PBMCs. These receptor sequences come from a man aged 25-45 years in good health and CMV-seropositive.

This chain connects TRBV28 to TRBJ2-7; D gene ambiguous. V lost 6 bases and J lost 6, with 18 bases in between. The CDR3 length is 14 residues. Per the germline V gene, CDR1 is MDHEN and CDR2 is SYDVKM. The CDR3 loop is CASSKLTFTGEQYF. The CDR3 DNA reads as TGTGCCAGCAGCAAGCTTACTTTCACGGGCGAGCAGTACTTC.

The V call is TRBV5-6, the J call TRBJ2-1; D is unresolved. The CDR3 contains 11 residues. Germline loops: CDR1 SGHDT, CDR2 YYEEEE. Trimming removed 4 bases at V and 8 bases at J, with 7 bases between. The CDR3 reads CASSLRDEQFF. In nucleotides, the CDR3 is TGTGCCAGCAGCCTGCGTGATGAGCAGTTCTTC.

This clone was observed a few times. The J gene is TRBJ1-1, the V gene TRBV28; D call uncertain. The CDR3 length is 16 residues. Per germline, CDR1 MDHEN and CDR2 SYDVKM. V lost 6 bases and J 1 base, leaving 18 bases between the germline ends. CDR3 in amino acids: CASSRDSDGRNTEAFF. The DNA of the CDR3 is TGTGCCAGCAGCAGAGATAGCGACGGACGGAACACTGAAGCTTTCTTT.

The CDR3 nucleotides are TGTGCCAGCAGCCAAGGGGGGACTACTATGGACTACACCTTC. Its translation: CASSQGGTTMDYTF. The V call is TRBV4-2, the J call TRBJ1-2, with D tentatively TRBD1 (5 bases). The CDR3 length is 14 residues. The germline CDR1 and CDR2 sequences are LGHNA and YNFKEQ. Trimming cost V 1 base and J 10 bases, with 16 bases left between them.

J is TRBJ1-5 and V is TRBV10-3, with 7 bases that match TRBD1. This CDR3 spans 14 amino acids. J gave up 5 bases and V 0 bases, and 1 base lay outside the gene matches. Germline V gives CDR1 ENHRY, CDR2 SYGVKD. The CDR3 is CAISESGGDQPQHF. The CDR3 DNA follows: TGTGCCATCAGTGAGTCAGGGGGCGATCAGCCCCAGCATTTT.

The V gene is TRBV7-9, the J gene TRBJ2-3, with TRBD1 matching 8 bases. This CDR3 comprises 19 residues. Trimming at V came to 2 bases and at J to 0 bases, leaving 13 bases not matched to a gene. Germline V gene lookup returns CDR1 SEHNR and CDR2 FQNEAQ (reference sequence). CDR3 nucleotides: TGTGCCAGCAGCTTACCCGTCAGGGGGCGCGATCCAAGCACAGATACGCAGTATTTT. Protein sequence: CASSLPVRGRDPSTDTQYF.

This chain uses TRBV2 with TRBJ2-2; 14 nucleotides match TRBD2. V was clipped by 7 bases and J by 5 bases; unmatched bases: 15. There are 19 residues in the CDR3. Germline V gene lookup returns CDR1 SNHLY and CDR2 FYNNEI. The CDR3 DNA reads as TGTGCCAGCACCTCTCTCCCGGGACTAGCGGGAGTAAGGACCGGGGAGCTGTTTTTT. Translated: CASTSLPGLAGVRTGELFF.

This clone was picked up one time. V is TRBV14 and J is TRBJ2-5; D is ambiguous. Germline V gene lookup returns CDR1 SGHDN and CDR2 FVKESK. The CDR3 runs to 13 residues. V was trimmed by 4 bases and J by 0 bases, leaving 6 bases between them. The CDR3 here is CASSPPDQETQYF. The DNA of the CDR3 is TGTGCCAGCAGCCCCCCAGACCAAGAGACCCAGTACTTC.

This clone was recorded once. The chain carries TRBV28 and TRBJ2-5; D is unclear. Trimming left V 5 bases short and J 6 bases short, with 16 bases between. CDR3 size: 14 residues. CDR1 and CDR2 (germline): MDHEN, SYDVKM. For the CDR3, the DNA is TGTGCCAGCAGTCTACCGACCCCCAGGAAGACCCAGTACTTC. Translating gives CASSLPTPRKTQYF. Full variable domain (outside the CDR3, taken from reference TRBV28 and TRBJ2-5): DVKVTQSSRYLVKRTGEKVFLECVQDMDHENMFWYRQDPGLGLRLIYFSYDVKMKEKGDIPEGYSVSREKKERFSLILESASTNQTSMYLCASSLPTPRKTQYFGPGTRLLVL.

The chain combines TRBV4-2 with TRBJ1-1; 8 nucleotides match TRBD1. Germline lookup yields CDR1 LGHNA and CDR2 YNFKEQ. The V and J ends lost 1 base and 0 bases, in that order; junction bases with no gene match: 10. The CDR3 loop spans 18 amino acids. The CDR3 DNA reads TGTGCCAGCAGCCAAGTGGCAGGGGGCATCTTAATGAACACTGAAGCTTTCTTT. Encoded protein: CASSQVAGGILMNTEAFF.

The chain employs TRBV5-1 and TRBJ1-1, with D possibly being TRBD1 (6 bases). Trimming cost V 3 bases and J 7 bases, with 13 bases left between them. CDR3 length: 13 amino acids. CDR1 and CDR2 (germline): SGHRS, YFSETQ. The CDR3 nucleotides are TGCGCCAGCAGCTCCGACAGGTTAGGTGAAGCTTTCTTT. Its translation is CASSSDRLGEAFF.

The rearrangement uses TRBV2 and TRBJ2-1, with 10 bases fitting TRBD2. V shed 4 bases, J shed 4 bases, and the junction held 1 base outside the gene matches. CDR1 and CDR2 (germline): SNHLY, FYNNEI. The CDR3 loop spans 14 amino acids. The CDR3, as DNA: TGTGCCAGCAGTGTACTAGCGGGATACAATGAGCAGTTCTTC. It encodes CASSVLAGYNEQFF.

This clone has only one observation. The rearrangement joins TRBV28 to TRBJ2-5, with 10 bases matching TRBD2. V trimming: 5 bases; J trimming: 2 bases; junction bases outside the gene matches: 8. Per germline, CDR1 MDHEN and CDR2 SYDVKM. This CDR3 is 16 amino acids long. In nucleotides, the CDR3 is TGTGCCAGCAGTACAAGCTCGACTAGCGGGCAAGAGACCCAGTACTTC. Amino acids: CASSTSSTSGQETQYF.

The chain is built from TRBV30 and TRBJ1-2; D is undetermined. Trimming took 0 bases from V and 4 from J, leaving 9 bases between them. Germline-derived CDR1 and CDR2 are GTSNPN and SVGIG (reference sequence). The CDR3 loop spans 13 amino acids. This CDR3 reads CAWSVSGLYGYTF. DNA of the CDR3: TGTGCCTGGAGTGTATCAGGCCTCTATGGCTACACCTTC.

The chain has TRBV9 and TRBJ2-3; D is ambiguous. V was trimmed by 0 bases and J by 0 bases, leaving 8 bases between them. This CDR3 is built from 15 residues. Per the germline V gene, CDR1 is SGDLS and CDR2 is YYNGEE. CDR3 nucleotides: TGTGCCAGCAGCGTAGGGTACAGTAGCACAGATACGCAGTATTTT. It codes for CASSVGYSSTDTQYF.

On this clone: The junction and the germline gene differ at one end; a read error may be behind it. This sequence joins TRBV7-7 and TRBJ2-5; D gene unclear. The CDR3 totals 13 residues. Germline CDR1 reads SSHAT; CDR2 reads FNYEAQ (reference sequence). CDR3 in amino acids: CASSLGLEETQYF. The CDR3 coding sequence is TGTGCTAGCAGCTTAGGGCTAGAAGAGACCCAGTACTTC.

Details on this clone: Other DNA sequences from this sample encode an identical CDR3 as well. The chain carries TRBV5-1 and TRBJ1-1; 7 nucleotides agree with TRBD1. Germline CDR1 is SGHRS and CDR2 is YFSETQ. The CDR3 sequence is 14 residues long. Trimming cost V 0 bases and J 3 bases; bases outside gene matches: 2. This CDR3 is CASSLAGGYTEAFF. CDR3 sequence (DNA): TGCGCCAGCAGCTTGGCAGGGGGATACACTGAAGCTTTCTTT.

Of note for this clone: Mismatch with germline at one junction end may stem from a read error. The chain recombines TRBV19 with TRBJ1-2; the D gene is possibly TRBD1 (5 bases). Germline V lookup: CDR1 LNHDA, CDR2 SQIVND (reference sequence). This CDR3 is 14 amino acids long. The chain's CDR3 is CASSTLFSEDGGAF. The CDR3, as DNA: TGTGCCAGTAGTACCCTCTTCTCGGAGGACGGGGGAGCCTTC.

CDR3 nucleotide sequence: TGCGCCAGCAGCCATCAGGCAGGACTGTACACAGATACGCAGTATTTT. Its protein product is CASSHQAGLYTDTQYF. V gene TRBV4-1 combines with J gene TRBJ2-3, with D maybe TRBD2 (5 bases). The CDR3 consists of 16 residues. Germline V gene sequence: CDR1 MGHRA, CDR2 YSYEKL. Trimming cost V 3 bases and J 2 bases, with 15 bases left between them.

The chain combines TRBV27 with TRBJ1-5; D ambiguous. Germline V gene lookup returns CDR1 MNHEY and CDR2 SMNVEV (reference sequence). The ends were cut back, 3 bases at V and 4 bases at J, with 7 bases in the middle. The CDR3 sequence is 13 residues long. The CDR3 nucleotides are TGTGCCAGCAGTTTTGGGCTAAATCAGCCCCAGCATTTT. Translating gives CASSFGLNQPQHF.

The genes are TRBV6-5 and TRBJ2-7; a weak D match, TRBD2 (6 bases). Germline CDR1 and CDR2: MNHEY and SVGAGI. Trimming removed 7 bases from V and 6 bases from J, with 19 bases in between. This CDR3 is built from 14 residues. The CDR3 sequence: CASTLSGGASEQYF. CDR3 nucleotides: TGTGCCAGCACCCTGTCCGGCGGGGCCAGCGAGCAGTACTTC.

The chain uses TRBV9 and TRBJ2-7; D may be TRBD2 (6 bases). The CDR3 runs 13 residues. Germline CDR1 and CDR2: SGDLS and YYNGEE. V dropped 7 bases and J dropped 7 bases, with 18 bases sitting between them. The CDR3 is CASGSPNGGEQYF. The CDR3 DNA reads as TGTGCCAGCGGAAGTCCAAATGGAGGGGAGCAGTACTTC.

This chain links TRBV11-1 with TRBJ2-7; TRBD2 agrees at 12 bases. Per germline, CDR1 SGHAT and CDR2 FQDESV (reference sequence). The CDR3 contains 14 residues. V dropped 5 bases and J dropped 4; count of bases not matched to a gene: 3. The CDR3 protein is CASSATSGSYEQYF. CDR3 nucleotide sequence: TGTGCCAGCAGCGCGACTAGCGGGAGTTACGAGCAGTACTTC.

The chain is built from TRBV5-1 and TRBJ1-1; D perhaps matches TRBD1 (5 bases). The V gene's germline CDR1 is SGHRS and CDR2 YFSETQ. The germline V and J ends were trimmed by 0 bases and 2 bases, with 11 bases remaining between them. The CDR3 extends over 15 amino acids. CDR3 DNA: TGCGCCAGCAGCTTGGTCGTGACAGCTAACACTGAAGCTTTCTTT. It yields the protein CASSLVVTANTEAFF.

The genes are TRBV7-9 and TRBJ2-7; D is possibly TRBD1 (5 bases). The germline V gene encodes CDR1 SEHNR and CDR2 FQNEAQ (reference sequence). CDR3 length equals 16 residues. V shed 4 bases and J shed 4 bases, with 20 bases lying between them. This CDR3 is CASSSLSPGMVYEQYF. The CDR3, as DNA: TGTGCCAGCAGCTCATTATCCCCAGGGATGGTATACGAGCAGTACTTC.

The V and J genes are TRBV11-2 and TRBJ2-7; 11 positions match TRBD2. With 4 bases clipped from V and 3 bases from J, the junction kept 2 bases outside the gene matches. Germline V gene sequence: CDR1 SGHAT, CDR2 FQNNGV. The CDR3 spans 14 residues. Here the CDR3 DNA reads TGTGCCAGCAGCTGGACTAGCGGGCACTACGAGCAGTACTTC. Translating gives CASSWTSGHYEQYF.

The V call is TRBV4-2, the J call TRBJ2-5, with TRBD1 as a possible D gene (7 bases). Trimming took off 2 bases at V and 2 bases at J, with 21 bases between the two ends. The CDR3 contains 18 residues. Germline V gene data show CDR1 as LGHNA and CDR2 as YNFKEQ. The CDR3 here is CASSQNPRTGGVQETQYF. The CDR3 DNA sequence: TGTGCCAGCAGCCAAAACCCTAGGACAGGCGGGGTGCAAGAGACCCAGTACTTC.

This chain joins TRBV19 and TRBJ2-5; possibly TRBD2 for D (6 bases). The CDR3 covers 14 residues. Trimming shortened V by 6 bases and J by 6 bases, and 17 bases separated the two germline ends. Germline CDR1 is LNHDA and CDR2 is SQIVND (reference sequence). CDR3 loop: CASSPPGTLKTQYF. CDR3 DNA sequence: TGTGCCAGTAGCCCACCCGGGACTTTGAAGACCCAGTACTTC.

This clone was recorded only once. CDR3 nucleotide sequence: TGCAGCGTCGAGGGGGACTACGAGCAGTACTTC. As protein: CSVEGDYEQYF. J is TRBJ2-7 and V is TRBV29-1; maybe TRBD1 (6 bases). With 6 bases removed from V and 3 bases from J, the gap between germline ends came to 9 bases. This CDR3 is built from 11 residues. Per germline, CDR1 SQVTM and CDR2 ANQGSEA.

This chain joins TRBV5-1 and TRBJ2-5; 14 nucleotides align to TRBD2. The CDR3 is 15 residues long. V was clipped by 4 bases and J by 5 bases; unmatched bases: 4. Per germline, CDR1 SGHRS and CDR2 YFSETQ. The CDR3 DNA reads as TGCGCCAGCAGCCGACTAGCGGGAGGGTCGGAGACCCAGTACTTC. Its translation: CASSRLAGGSETQYF.

This clone occurred a few times. The gene calls are TRBV5-1 and TRBJ2-5, with D possibly TRBD1 on 6 matching bases. The germline V gene has CDR1 SGHRS and CDR2 YFSETQ. V was cut by 4 bases and J by 4 bases, with 20 bases left in between. There are 16 residues in the CDR3. Here the CDR3 reads CASSVLTGFSLETQYF. The CDR3 DNA follows: TGCGCCAGCAGCGTGCTGACAGGTTTTTCCCTAGAGACCCAGTACTTC.

The J gene is TRBJ1-1, the V gene TRBV27, with D unclear. CDR1 and CDR2 from the germline V gene are MNHEY and SMNVEV (reference sequence). This CDR3 contains 17 residues. V lost 5 bases and J lost 1, with 20 bases in between. The CDR3 region has the DNA TGTGCCAGCAGTCTACAACAAAGAGGGATTAGGAACACTGAAGCTTTCTTT. Translation: CASSLQQRGIRNTEAFF.